Below, one T cell receptor beta chain is given with its context. Its cognate antigen is unknown. This entry is derived from a study of tumor and adjacent non-tumor tissue in lung cancer. At the level of the study: On average, productive TCRbeta reads reached roughly 4 million per sample.

V was trimmed by 7 bases and J by 13 bases, leaving 19 bases between them. This CDR3 is built from 12 residues. RNA was extracted from bulk tissue without any cell sorting. The normal lung tissue was taken more than 3 cm from the tumor edge. Chemotherapy-naive patients with new lung cancer underwent thoracic surgery in China, August–late 2014. The library came from three nested PCR rounds adapted from ARM-PCR protocols. TCRdb called the multiplex PCR reads again in MiXCR, with one record for every CDR3 protein. The repertoire holds around 60,000 distinct CDR3 sequences, with around two thirds as singletons. General study points: Patients with more diverse tumor TCRs had worse survival. Top 100 clones took a larger repertoire share in normal lung.

The V gene is TRBV12-3 or TRBV12-4, the J gene TRBJ1-1; no definite D call. This sequence originates from a man in his 70s with non-small cell lung cancer. Sequencing used distant non-tumor lung tissue. This chain's CDR3 is CASMRLDPRGFF. The CDR3 DNA sequence: TGTGCCAGCATGAGACTGGACCCGCGAGGTTTCTTT.